Presented here are 7 T cell receptor beta chains from one specimen sequenced in a study of T cell changes during pregnancy in multiple sclerosis. TCRdb's copy holds only in-frame clones and misses some; the assay was immunoSEQ multiplex PCR. The data hold fewer than 85,000 clones, with 94% observed a single time. This material consisted of peripheral blood, taken in the third trimester of pregnancy. The source is a female donor with multiple sclerosis, enrolled in a pregnancy study.

V gene TRBV5-6 combines with J gene TRBJ1-2; 9 bases match TRBD1. The trim removed 7 bases at V and 5 bases at J, leaving 12 bases unmatched. The CDR3 spans 15 residues. In germline, CDR1 is SGHDT, CDR2 YYEEEE. CDR3 coding DNA: TGTGCCAGCGCCGGGGGAGGACAGGGGTTTTATGGCTACACCTTC. It yields the protein CASAGGGQGFYGYTF.

The rearrangement joins TRBV7-9 to TRBJ2-2; 10 nucleotides agree with TRBD1. V was clipped by 1 base and J by 6 bases; unmatched bases: 2. This CDR3 has 15 residues. Germline V lookup: CDR1 SEHNR, CDR2 FQNEAQ (reference sequence). The CDR3 is CASSLGDRGSGELFF. Written as DNA, the CDR3 is TGTGCCAGCAGCTTAGGGGACAGGGGTTCCGGGGAGCTGTTTTTT.

This CDR3 is CATSRDVGTAYQPQHF. As DNA, the CDR3 is TGTGCCACCAGCAGAGATGTGGGGACAGCCTATCAGCCCCAGCATTTT. The gene calls are TRBV15 and TRBJ1-5, with 7 bases matching TRBD1. The CDR3 runs to 16 residues. Losses at the gene ends were 0 bases for V and 5 bases for J; bases not matched to a gene: 7. Germline V gene sequence: CDR1 LNHNV, CDR2 YYDKDF (reference sequence).

This clone has just one count. The chain links TRBV7-8 to TRBJ1-2; maybe TRBD1 (5 bases). Germline V gene lookup returns CDR1 SGHVS and CDR2 FQNEAQ. This CDR3 has 13 amino acids. Between the trimmed V and J ends, which lost 0 bases and 14 bases, there was a span of 16 bases. CDR3 protein: CASSLALSRVGTF. CDR3 coding DNA: TGTGCCAGCAGCTTAGCGCTCAGCAGGGTAGGAACCTTC.

A note on this clone: Its ends do not fully match the called genes, so a read error is possible. The chain couples TRBV11-2 to TRBJ1-2; maybe TRBD1 (6 bases). The germline V gene encodes CDR1 SGHAT and CDR2 FQNNGV. The CDR3 runs to 13 residues. As DNA, the CDR3 is TGTGCCAGCAGCCCTGATGGGGGCTATGGCCACACCTTC. It codes for CASSPDGGYGHTF.

In its sample, this clone was seen once. The rearrangement joins TRBV7-2 to TRBJ2-5; D not certain. CDR3 length: 14 residues. In germline, CDR1 is SGHTA, CDR2 FQGNSA. Trimming took 1 base from V and 1 from J, leaving 7 bases between them. CDR3 residues: CASSLGAIQETQYF. DNA of the CDR3: TGTGCCAGCAGCTTAGGGGCAATCCAAGAGACCCAGTACTTC.

V usage is TRBV5-1 and J usage is TRBJ2-5, with D tentatively TRBD1 (6 bases). Per germline, CDR1 SGHRS and CDR2 YFSETQ. The V gene lost 0 bases and the J gene lost 5 bases, with 11 bases spanning the gap. This CDR3 is built from 14 residues. CDR3 protein: CASSLEGGRETQYF. The CDR3 DNA sequence: TGCGCCAGCAGCTTGGAAGGGGGAAGGGAGACCCAGTACTTC.